These 21 T cell receptor beta chains were all obtained from the same sample, sequenced in a study of breast tumors, draining lymph nodes, adjacent tissues. Breast cancer patients provided tissue from their axillary draining lymph nodes. TCRdb re-called the multiplex PCR reads with MiXCR, one entry per CDR3 protein. Of 100,000 to 150,000 distinct CDR3 sequences in the sample, 15% to 20% are singletons; the top ten hold about 3.7%. Sequenced: axillary lymph node tissue. These receptors originate from a female donor with breast cancer. Some clones in this sample may be carry-over from other donors' samples.

This clonotype was seen many times. The rearrangement uses TRBV29-1 and TRBJ2-7, with 8 bases fitting TRBD1. Trimming cost V 7 bases and J 13 bases; bases outside gene matches: 18. The CDR3 consists of 13 residues. CDR1 is SQVTM, CDR2 ANQGSEA, per germline. CDR3 protein: CSGWDRRTGQQYF. CDR3 nucleotide sequence: TGCAGCGGCTGGGACAGGCGAACGGGACAACAATACTTC.

This clonotype was counted many times. The rearrangement links TRBV7-2 to TRBJ1-5; 12 bases are shared with TRBD1. The CDR3 is 15 residues long. V lost 3 bases to trimming and J lost 5 bases; unmatched junction nucleotides: 2. Germline CDR1 and CDR2: SGHTA and FQGNSA. This CDR3 is CASSFGTGGYQPQHF. CDR3 DNA sequence: TGTGCCAGCAGCTTCGGGACAGGGGGCTATCAGCCCCAGCATTTT.

This clonotype was seen repeatedly, ten times or more. The CDR3 DNA is TGTGCCAGCAGCTTAGGACTAGCGAACAATGAGCAGTTCTTC. It codes for CASSLGLANNEQFF. This rearrangement joins TRBV7-3 to TRBJ2-1, with TRBD2 identical over 9 bases. This CDR3 spans 14 amino acids. The germline CDR1 and CDR2 sequences are SGHTA and FQGTGA. V shed 2 bases and J 5 bases; nucleotides not matched to a gene: 1.

In this sample, this clonotype turned up many times. V is TRBV5-8 and J is TRBJ1-3; D might be TRBD1 (5 bases). Germline CDR1 SGHTS, CDR2 YDEGEE. Trimming took 5 bases from V and 4 from J, leaving 13 bases between them. The CDR3 covers 14 residues. The CDR3 coding sequence is TGTGCCAGCAGGGGAAAGGGGACCGGAAACACCATATATTTT. Translation: CASRGKGTGNTIYF.

As for this clonotype: A read error is possible here, since a much larger clone lies one base away. The DNA of the CDR3 is TGTGCCAGCAGCCGATTCGATCCAGATATGCAGTATTTT. Translating it yields CASSRFDPDMQYF. The chain is built from TRBV3-1 and TRBJ2-3; D uncertain. Germline V gene data show CDR1 as LGHDT and CDR2 as YNNKEL (reference sequence). The CDR3 runs to 13 residues.

This clonotype was seen ten or more times. The chain uses TRBV29-1 and TRBJ2-7, with D possibly TRBD1 on 7 matching bases. The CDR3 consists of 14 residues. Between the trimmed V and J ends, which lost 7 bases and 3 bases, there was a span of 19 bases. Germline V lookup: CDR1 SQVTM, CDR2 ANQGSEA. CDR3 amino acids: CSGGDSPGYYEQYF. The CDR3, as DNA: TGCAGCGGGGGGGACAGCCCCGGTTACTACGAGCAGTACTTC.

Regarding this clonotype: A much larger clone lies a single base off, so this may be a read error. The CDR3 does not end in the conserved phenylalanine or tryptophan, so this is likely a read error. CDR3 region: CASSLRDRGNSPLHL. The CDR3 DNA follows: TGTGCCAGCAGCCTGCGGGACAGGGGTAATTCACCCCTCCACCTT. V and J are TRBV5-4 and TRBJ1-6; TRBD1 matches 10 bases. Looked up from germline, CDR1 is SGHNT and CDR2 is YYREEE (reference sequence). The V gene end was trimmed by 4 bases and the J gene end by 6 bases; junction bases not matched to a gene: 4. The CDR3 runs to 15 residues.

The table lists this clonotype with many counts. The V and J genes are TRBV7-2 and TRBJ1-3; a possible D gene is TRBD1 (5 bases). The CDR3 is 16 amino acids. Per germline, CDR1 SGHTA and CDR2 FQGNSA. V was clipped by 5 bases and J by 0 bases, with 14 bases between them. Here the CDR3 reads CASSPRGRTSGNTIYF. CDR3 in DNA: TGTGCCAGCAGCCCCCGGGGACGAACCTCTGGAAACACCATATATTTT.

This clonotype was observed at least ten times. The chain couples TRBV20-1 to TRBJ1-3, with D hard to call. The CDR3 spans 15 residues. Trimming took off 0 bases at V and 1 base at J, with 10 bases between the two ends. Per germline, CDR1 DFQATT and CDR2 SNEGSKA (reference sequence). The CDR3 region is CSARDRRGSGNTIYF. The CDR3 bases are TGCAGTGCTAGAGATCGCCGAGGATCTGGAAACACCATATATTTT.

Details on this clonotype: A clone one base away is much larger, so this may be a read error. The chain carries TRBV6-1 and TRBJ2-1; 9 positions agree with TRBD2. The CDR3 is made up of 17 amino acids. Per the germline V gene, CDR1 is MNHNS and CDR2 is SASEGT. For the CDR3, the DNA is TGTGCCAGCAGTGAAGGACTAGCGGCGATTGGGAACAATGAGCAGTCCTTC. Translating gives CASSEGLAAIGNNEQSF.

This clonotype was seen ten or more times. J is TRBJ2-3 and V is TRBV20-1; D remains unclear. V lost 6 bases and J lost 3, with 10 bases in between. This CDR3 has 12 residues. CDR1 is DFQATT, CDR2 SNEGSKA, per germline (reference sequence). DNA of the CDR3: TGCAGTGCAGATCCAAGGACAGATACGCAGTATTTT. Its protein product is CSADPRTDTQYF.

The chain is built from TRBV3-1 and TRBJ2-3; D not resolved. The V gene's germline CDR1 is LGHDT and CDR2 YNNKEL (reference sequence). The CDR3 covers 13 residues. Trimming shortened V by 1 base and J by 5 bases, and 7 bases separated the two germline ends. Here the CDR3 reads CASSQGNVDTQYF. DNA for the CDR3: TGTGCCAGCAGCCAAGGGAATGTAGATACGCAGTATTTT.

This clonotype was seen a handful of times. The J gene is TRBJ1-2, the V gene TRBV6-2 or TRBV6-3, with no clear D. V was pared by 7 bases and J by 8 bases, with 17 bases between. In germline, CDR1 is MNHEY, CDR2 SVGEGT. CDR3 length equals 13 residues. The CDR3 region is CASTRPVLGGYTF. CDR3 bases: TGTGCCAGCACCCGCCCGGTTTTAGGCGGCTACACCTTC.

This clonotype came up many times. The chain links TRBV6-2 or TRBV6-3 to TRBJ2-7, with 16 bases identical to TRBD2. Looked up from germline, CDR1 is MNHEY and CDR2 is SVGEGT. This CDR3 region has 19 residues. The junction had 17 bases not matched to a gene; V was cut back by 6 bases and J by 6 bases. CDR3 DNA: TGTGCCAGCAGCTTTTCGCCGGGACTAGCGGGAGGGGTCGCCTTCGAGCAGTACTTC. It encodes CASSFSPGLAGGVAFEQYF.

At least ten counts were recorded for this clonotype. The chain is built from TRBV7-3 and TRBJ2-1, with TRBD2 matching 7 bases. This CDR3 is 14 amino acids long. Germline-derived CDR1 and CDR2 are SGHTA and FQGTGA. V gave up 2 bases and J gave up 6 bases; unmatched junction bases: 4. The DNA for the CDR3 is TGTGCCAGCAGCTTAGGGAGGGGCCGCAATGAGCAGTTCTTC. This gives the protein CASSLGRGRNEQFF.

This clonotype has a count of ten or more. CDR3 nucleotides: TGTGCCTGGGTGACTAGCGGGACATACAATGAGCAGTTCTTC. Translated: CAWVTSGTYNEQFF. The rearrangement links TRBV30 to TRBJ2-1, with TRBD2 identical over 11 bases. The V gene end was trimmed by 5 bases and the J gene end by 4 bases; junction bases not matched to a gene: 4. The CDR3 loop spans 14 amino acids. Germline loops: CDR1 GTSNPN, CDR2 SVGIG (reference sequence).

In regard to this clonotype: Just one base apart from a much larger clone, this may be a read error. This chain uses TRBV25-1 with TRBJ2-7; no reliable D call. CDR1 is MGHDK and CDR2 is SYGVNS in the germline V gene. V was cut by 5 bases and J by 8 bases, with 16 bases left in between. The CDR3 is made up of 13 amino acids. CDR3 nucleotides: TGTGCCAGCAGTTTGGACCCTTTTGGCAAGCAGTACTTC. It translates to CASSLDPFGKQYF.

Notes on this clonotype: This clone may be a read error of a much larger clone one base away. The chain couples TRBV12-3 or TRBV12-4 to TRBJ2-7; a possible D gene is TRBD1 (6 bases). V was pared by 6 bases and J by 4 bases, with 22 bases between. There are 16 residues in the CDR3. This CDR3 is CASSLIASRGNYEQYF. In nucleotides, the CDR3 is TGTGCCAGCAGCCTCATAGCTAGCAGGGGCAATTACGAGCAGTACTTC.

This clonotype came up many times. CDR3 sequence: CSAVPTSGRTLSTDTQYF. The CDR3 DNA sequence: TGCAGTGCTGTACCGACTAGCGGGAGGACACTTAGCACAGATACGCAGTATTTT. The chain links TRBV20-1 to TRBJ2-3; TRBD2 matches at 13 bases. Trimming at V came to 5 bases and at J to 0 bases, leaving 11 bases not matched to a gene. Germline loops: CDR1 DFQATT, CDR2 SNEGSKA (reference sequence). The CDR3 runs to 18 residues.

This clonotype was observed many times. The chain employs TRBV20-1 and TRBJ2-5; tentatively, D is TRBD2 (5 bases). V was cut by 6 bases and J by 3 bases, with 14 bases left in between. Germline assignment: CDR1 DFQATT and CDR2 SNEGSKA (reference sequence). This CDR3 comprises 13 residues. This CDR3 is CSALSREKETQYF. The CDR3 DNA is TGCAGTGCCCTATCAAGGGAGAAAGAGACCCAGTACTTC.

Regarding this clonotype: One base away lies a much larger clone, so this may be a sequencing read error. The rearrangement links TRBV3-1 to TRBJ2-7; 8 nucleotides match TRBD2. Germline values: CDR1 LGHDT, CDR2 YNNKEL (reference sequence). The V segment lost 6 bases and the J segment 9 bases; nucleotides outside the gene matches: 16. This CDR3 is built from 15 residues. DNA for the CDR3: TGTGCCAGCAGTCAACCCTCGACTAGCGCGGCCGGGCAGTACTTC. Protein product: CASSQPSTSAAGQYF.